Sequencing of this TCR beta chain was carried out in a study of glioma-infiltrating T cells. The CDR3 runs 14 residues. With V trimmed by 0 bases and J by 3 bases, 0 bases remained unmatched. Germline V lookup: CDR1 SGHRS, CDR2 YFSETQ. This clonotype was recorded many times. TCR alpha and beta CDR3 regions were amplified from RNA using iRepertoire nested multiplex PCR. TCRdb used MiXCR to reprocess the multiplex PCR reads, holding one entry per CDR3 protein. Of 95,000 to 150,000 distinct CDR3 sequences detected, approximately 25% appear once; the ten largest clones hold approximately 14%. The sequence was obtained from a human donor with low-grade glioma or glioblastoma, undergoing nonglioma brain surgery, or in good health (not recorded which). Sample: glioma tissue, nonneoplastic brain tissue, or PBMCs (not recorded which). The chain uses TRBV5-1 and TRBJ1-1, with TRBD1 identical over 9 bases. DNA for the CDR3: TGCGCCAGCAGCTTGGGGACAGGGGACACTGAAGCTTTCTTT. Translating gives CASSLGTGDTEAFF.